The clone carrying this T cell receptor beta chain occurred many times. Using its own MiXCR run on the reads, TCRdb lists one record per CDR3 protein. Of 250,000 to 300,000 distinct CDR3 sequences in the sample, over 20% were seen once. The data belong to a study of T cell repertoires in cytomegalovirus infection. Turning to the study itself: An indication of both CMV infection and matching HLA type came from public TCR beta signatures.

CDR1 and CDR2 from the germline V gene are SGHTA and FQGNSA. There are 15 residues in the CDR3. Trimming stripped 5 bases from V and 1 base from J, with 14 bases between. Sequencing used PBMCs. The TCR comes from a human donor in good health (CMV status not recorded). Some clones in this sample may be carry-over from other donors' samples. The chain links TRBV7-2 to TRBJ1-1; D not resolved. This chain's CDR3 is CASSPSWVGNTEAFF. The CDR3 region has the DNA TGTGCCAGCAGCCCCTCGTGGGTCGGGAACACTGAAGCTTTCTTT. Full variable domain (outside the CDR3, taken from reference TRBV7-2 and TRBJ1-1): GAGVSQSPSNKVTEKGKDVELRCDPISGHTALYWYRQSLGQGLEFLIYFQGNSAPDKSGLPSDRFSAERTGGSVSTLTIQRTQQEDSAVYLCASSPSWVGNTEAFFGQGTRLTVV.